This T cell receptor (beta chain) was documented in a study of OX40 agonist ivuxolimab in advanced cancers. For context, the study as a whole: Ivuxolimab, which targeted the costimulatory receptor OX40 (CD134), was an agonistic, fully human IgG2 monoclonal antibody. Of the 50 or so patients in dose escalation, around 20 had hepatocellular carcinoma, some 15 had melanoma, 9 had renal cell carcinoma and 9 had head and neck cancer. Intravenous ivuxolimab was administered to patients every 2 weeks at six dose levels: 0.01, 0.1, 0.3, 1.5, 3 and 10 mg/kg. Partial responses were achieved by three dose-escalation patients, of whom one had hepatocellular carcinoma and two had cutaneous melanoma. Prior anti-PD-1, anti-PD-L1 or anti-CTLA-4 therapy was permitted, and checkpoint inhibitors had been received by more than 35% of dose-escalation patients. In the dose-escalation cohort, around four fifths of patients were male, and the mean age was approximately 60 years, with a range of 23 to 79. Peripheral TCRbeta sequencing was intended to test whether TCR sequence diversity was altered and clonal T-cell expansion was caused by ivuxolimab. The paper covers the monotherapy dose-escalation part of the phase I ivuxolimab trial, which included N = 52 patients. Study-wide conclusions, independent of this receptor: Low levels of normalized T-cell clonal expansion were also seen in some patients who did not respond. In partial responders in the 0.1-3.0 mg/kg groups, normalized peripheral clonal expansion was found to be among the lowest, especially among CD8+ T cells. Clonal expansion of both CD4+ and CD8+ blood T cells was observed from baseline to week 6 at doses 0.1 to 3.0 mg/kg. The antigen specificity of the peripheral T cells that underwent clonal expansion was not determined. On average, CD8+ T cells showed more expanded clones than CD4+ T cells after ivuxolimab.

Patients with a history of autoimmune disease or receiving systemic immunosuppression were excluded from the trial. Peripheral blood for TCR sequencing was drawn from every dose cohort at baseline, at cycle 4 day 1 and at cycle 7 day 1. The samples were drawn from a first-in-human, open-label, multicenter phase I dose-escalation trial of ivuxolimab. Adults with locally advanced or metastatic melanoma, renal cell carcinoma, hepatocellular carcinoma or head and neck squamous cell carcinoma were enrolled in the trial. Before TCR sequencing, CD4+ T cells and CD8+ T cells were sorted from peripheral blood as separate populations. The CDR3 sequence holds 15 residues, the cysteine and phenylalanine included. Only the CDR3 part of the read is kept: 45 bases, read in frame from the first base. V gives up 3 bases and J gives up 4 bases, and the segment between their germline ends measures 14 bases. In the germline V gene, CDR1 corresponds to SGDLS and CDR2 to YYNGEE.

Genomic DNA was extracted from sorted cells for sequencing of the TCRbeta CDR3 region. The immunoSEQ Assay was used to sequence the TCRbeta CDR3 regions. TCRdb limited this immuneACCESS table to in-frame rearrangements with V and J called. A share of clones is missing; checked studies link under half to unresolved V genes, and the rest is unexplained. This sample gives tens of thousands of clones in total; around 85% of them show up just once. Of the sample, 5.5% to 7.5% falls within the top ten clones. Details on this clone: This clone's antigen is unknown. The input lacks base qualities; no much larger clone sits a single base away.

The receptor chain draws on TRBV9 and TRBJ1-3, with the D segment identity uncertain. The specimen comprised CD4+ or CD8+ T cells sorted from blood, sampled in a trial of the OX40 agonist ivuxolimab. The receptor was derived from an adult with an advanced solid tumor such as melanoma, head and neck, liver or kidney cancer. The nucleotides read TGTGCCAGCAGCGCCCATACCACCGGAGGAAACACCATATATTTT. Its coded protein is CASSAHTTGGNTIYF.